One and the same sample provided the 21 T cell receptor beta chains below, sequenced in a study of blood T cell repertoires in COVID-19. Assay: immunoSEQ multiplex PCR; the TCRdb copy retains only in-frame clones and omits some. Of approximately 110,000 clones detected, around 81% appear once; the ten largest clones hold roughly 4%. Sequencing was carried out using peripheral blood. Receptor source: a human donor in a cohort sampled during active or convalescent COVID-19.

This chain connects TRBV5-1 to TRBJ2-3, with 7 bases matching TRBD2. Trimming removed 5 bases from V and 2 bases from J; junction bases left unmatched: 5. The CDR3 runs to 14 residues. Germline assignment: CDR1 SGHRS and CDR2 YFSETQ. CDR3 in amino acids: CASRWRDYTDTQYF. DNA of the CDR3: TGCGCCAGCAGATGGAGGGACTACACAGATACGCAGTATTTT.

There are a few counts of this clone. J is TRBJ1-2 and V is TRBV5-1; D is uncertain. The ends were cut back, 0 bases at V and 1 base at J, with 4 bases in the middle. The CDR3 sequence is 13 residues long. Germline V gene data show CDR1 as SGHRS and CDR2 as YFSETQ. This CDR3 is CASSLGGNYGYTF. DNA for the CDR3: TGCGCCAGCAGCTTGGGAGGTAACTATGGCTACACCTTC.

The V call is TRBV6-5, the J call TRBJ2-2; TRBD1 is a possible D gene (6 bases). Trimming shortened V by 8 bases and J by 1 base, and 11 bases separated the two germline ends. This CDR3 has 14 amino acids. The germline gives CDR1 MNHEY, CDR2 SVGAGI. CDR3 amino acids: CASYPQGNTGELFF. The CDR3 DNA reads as TGTGCCAGCTACCCACAGGGGAACACCGGGGAGCTGTTTTTT.

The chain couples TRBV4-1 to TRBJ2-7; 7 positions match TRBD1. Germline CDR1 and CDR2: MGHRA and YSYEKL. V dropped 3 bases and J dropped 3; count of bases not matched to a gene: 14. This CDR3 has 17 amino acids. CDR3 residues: CASSQTTAHTGDYEQYF. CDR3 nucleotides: TGCGCCAGCAGCCAGACGACAGCACACACAGGGGACTACGAGCAGTACTTC.

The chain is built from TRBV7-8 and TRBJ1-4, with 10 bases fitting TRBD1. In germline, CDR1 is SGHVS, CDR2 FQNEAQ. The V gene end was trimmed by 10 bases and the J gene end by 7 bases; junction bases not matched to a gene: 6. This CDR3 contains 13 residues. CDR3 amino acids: CATRQGAVEKLFF. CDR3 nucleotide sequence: TGTGCCACCCGACAGGGGGCTGTTGAAAAACTGTTTTTT.

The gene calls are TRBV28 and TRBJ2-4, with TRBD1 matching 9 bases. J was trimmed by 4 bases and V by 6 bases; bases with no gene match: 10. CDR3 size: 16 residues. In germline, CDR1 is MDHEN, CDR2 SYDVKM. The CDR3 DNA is TGTGCCAGCAGCCCTGGACAGGGGCAGCCAAAAAACATTCAGTACTTC. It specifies CASSPGQGQPKNIQYF.

The CDR3 nucleotides are TGTGCCAGCAGCCCCGGACAGGGGGGATCGTATAGCAATCAGCCCCAGCATTTT. Protein: CASSPGQGGSYSNQPQHF. The chain recombines TRBV3-1 (or the pseudogene TRBV3-2) with TRBJ1-5; 10 bases are shared with TRBD1. After removal of 4 bases from V and 0 bases from J, the junction contained 9 bases not matched to a gene. This CDR3 has 18 amino acids. The germline V gene has CDR1 LGHDT and CDR2 YNNKEL (reference sequence).

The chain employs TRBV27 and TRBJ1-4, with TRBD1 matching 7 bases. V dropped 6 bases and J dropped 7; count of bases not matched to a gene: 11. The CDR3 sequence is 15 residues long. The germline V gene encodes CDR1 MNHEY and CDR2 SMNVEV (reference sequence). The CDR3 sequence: CASSLLGGLGEKLFF. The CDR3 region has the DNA TGTGCCAGCAGCCTGTTAGGGGGCTTGGGTGAAAAACTGTTTTTT.

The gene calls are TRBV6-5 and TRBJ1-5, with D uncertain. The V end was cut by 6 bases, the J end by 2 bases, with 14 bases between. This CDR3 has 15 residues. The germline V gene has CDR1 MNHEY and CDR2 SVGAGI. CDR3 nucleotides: TGTGCCAGCAGCCGAGGGTCGACTGGCAATCAGCCCCAGCATTTT. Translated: CASSRGSTGNQPQHF.

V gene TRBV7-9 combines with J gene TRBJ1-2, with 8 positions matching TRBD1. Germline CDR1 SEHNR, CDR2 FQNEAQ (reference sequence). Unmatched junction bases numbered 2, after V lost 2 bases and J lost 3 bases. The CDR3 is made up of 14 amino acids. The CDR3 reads CASSLQGAYYGYTF. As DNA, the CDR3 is TGTGCCAGCAGCTTACAGGGGGCTTACTATGGCTACACCTTC.

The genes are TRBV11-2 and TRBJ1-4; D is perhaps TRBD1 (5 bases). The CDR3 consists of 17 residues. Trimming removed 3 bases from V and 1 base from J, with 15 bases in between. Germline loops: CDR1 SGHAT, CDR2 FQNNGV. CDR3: CASSFPKRGRTNEKLFF. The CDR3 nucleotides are TGTGCCAGCAGCTTTCCGAAAAGGGGAAGAACTAATGAAAAACTGTTTTTT.

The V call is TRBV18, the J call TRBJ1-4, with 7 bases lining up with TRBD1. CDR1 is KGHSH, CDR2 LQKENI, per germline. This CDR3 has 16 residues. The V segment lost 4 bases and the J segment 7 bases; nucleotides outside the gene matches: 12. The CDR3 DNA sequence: TGTGCCAGCTCACTCGAGATAGGGGGCCAGTCTGAAAAACTGTTTTTT. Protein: CASSLEIGGQSEKLFF.

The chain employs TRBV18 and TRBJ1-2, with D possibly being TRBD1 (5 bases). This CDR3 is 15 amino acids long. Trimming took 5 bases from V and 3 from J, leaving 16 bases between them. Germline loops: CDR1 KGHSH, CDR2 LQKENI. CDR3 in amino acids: CASSSYDSPHYGYTF. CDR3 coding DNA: TGTGCCAGCTCATCGTACGACAGCCCCCACTATGGCTACACCTTC. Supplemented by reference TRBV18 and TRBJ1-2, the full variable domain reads NAGVMQNPRHLVRRRGQEARLRCSPMKGHSHVYWYRQLPEEGLKFMVYLQKENIIDESGMPKERFSAEFPKEGPSILRIQQVVRGDSAAYFCASSSYDSPHYGYTFGSGTRLTVV.

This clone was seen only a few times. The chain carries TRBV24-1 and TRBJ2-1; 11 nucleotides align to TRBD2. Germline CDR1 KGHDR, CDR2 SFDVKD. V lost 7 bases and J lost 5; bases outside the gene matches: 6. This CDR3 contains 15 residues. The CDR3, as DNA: TGTGCCACCAGCACCGGGACTAGCGGTAACAATGAGCAGTTCTTC. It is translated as CATSTGTSGNNEQFF.

The CDR3 here is CASSPSGWALEQYF. The CDR3 bases are TGTGCCAGCAGCCCCTCGGGGTGGGCTCTTGAGCAGTACTTC. This chain connects TRBV3-1 (or the pseudogene TRBV3-2) to TRBJ2-7, with D perhaps matching TRBD2 (5 bases). V was clipped by 4 bases and J by 7 bases, with 17 bases between them. The germline gives CDR1 LGHDT, CDR2 YNNKEL (reference sequence). The CDR3 is 14 amino acids.

The CDR3 DNA follows: TGTGCCAGCAGCTTTACACGGACTTCCTATGGCTACACCTTC. This gives the protein CASSFTRTSYGYTF. The chain joins TRBV7-2 to TRBJ1-2; D gene uncertain. The germline gives CDR1 SGHTA, CDR2 FQGNSA. Trimming pared 3 bases from V and 4 bases from J, leaving 12 bases between. CDR3 length: 14 amino acids.

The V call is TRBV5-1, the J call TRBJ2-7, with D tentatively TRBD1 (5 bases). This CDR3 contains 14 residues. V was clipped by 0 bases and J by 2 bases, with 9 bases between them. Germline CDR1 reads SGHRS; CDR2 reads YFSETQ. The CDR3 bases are TGCGCCAGCAGCTTGGTCTTGGACACCTACGAGCAGTACTTC. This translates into CASSLVLDTYEQYF.

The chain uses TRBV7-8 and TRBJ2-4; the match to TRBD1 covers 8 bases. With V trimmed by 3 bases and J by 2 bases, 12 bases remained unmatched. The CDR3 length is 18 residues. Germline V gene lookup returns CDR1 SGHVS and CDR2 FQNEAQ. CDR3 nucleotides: TGTGCCAGCAGCTTGGGCAGGCTGGGACAGGTAACCAAAAACATTCAGTACTTC. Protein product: CASSLGRLGQVTKNIQYF.

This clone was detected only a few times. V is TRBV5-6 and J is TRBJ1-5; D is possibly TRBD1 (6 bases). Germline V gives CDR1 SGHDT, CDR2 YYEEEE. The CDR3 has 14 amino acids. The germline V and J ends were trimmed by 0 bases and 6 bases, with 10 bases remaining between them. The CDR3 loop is CASSLAGGRQPQHF. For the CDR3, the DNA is TGTGCCAGCAGCTTGGCGGGGGGGCGTCAGCCCCAGCATTTT.

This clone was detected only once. CDR3 coding DNA: TGTGCCAGCAGCCTCGACGGCGGTTACAATCAGCCCCAGCATTTT. Protein product: CASSLDGGYNQPQHF. The genes are TRBV7-2 and TRBJ1-5; D gene unclear. The CDR3 consists of 15 residues. Trimming shortened V by 5 bases and J by 3 bases, and 14 bases separated the two germline ends. Per the germline V gene, CDR1 is SGHTA and CDR2 is FQGNSA.

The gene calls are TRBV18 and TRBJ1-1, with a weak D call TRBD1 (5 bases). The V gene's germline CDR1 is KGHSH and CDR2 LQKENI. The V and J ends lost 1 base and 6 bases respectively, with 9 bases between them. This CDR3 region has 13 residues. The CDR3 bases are TGTGCCAGCTCACCACGGGGGGACCCTGAAGCTTTCTTT. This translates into CASSPRGDPEAFF.